Below are 13 T cell receptor beta chains sequenced from a single sample in a study of beta chain features in type 1 diabetes. The whole isolated RNA underwent reverse transcription, so sequencing captured expressed TCRB transcripts. Produced via immunoSEQ multiplex PCR; TCRdb's table is partial and in-frame only. The sample includes around 99,000 clones, 40% of them seen just once. The sequenced sample was stem cell memory CD4+ T cells from blood. Receptors originate from a woman between 18 and 29 years old in good health.

This chain uses TRBV30 with TRBJ1-2; unclear D gene. Looked up from germline, CDR1 is GTSNPN and CDR2 is SVGIG (reference sequence). Trimming shortened V by 2 bases and J by 6 bases, and 16 bases separated the two germline ends. The CDR3 has 14 residues. Written as DNA, the CDR3 is TGTGCCTGGAGTACCTCCCGGGGAGTAAATGGCTACACCTTC. It encodes CAWSTSRGVNGYTF.

This chain connects TRBV19 to TRBJ1-5; D not certain. In germline, CDR1 is LNHDA, CDR2 SQIVND (reference sequence). The V gene lost 3 bases and the J gene lost 5 bases, with 20 bases spanning the gap. The CDR3 is 17 residues long. CDR3 DNA sequence: TGTGCCAGTAGTATTCAGATCGCCGTGATTGCGGATCAGCCCCAGCATTTT. It yields the protein CASSIQIAVIADQPQHF.

This clone turned up a few times. The chain employs TRBV30 and TRBJ2-1, with D tentatively TRBD2 (5 bases). Germline CDR1 is GTSNPN and CDR2 is SVGIG (reference sequence). The V gene lost 2 bases and the J gene lost 7 bases, with 12 bases spanning the gap. The CDR3 covers 13 residues. This chain's CDR3 is CAWSTLVTNEQFF. The DNA for the CDR3 is TGTGCCTGGAGTACACTAGTCACGAATGAGCAGTTCTTC.

The J gene is TRBJ2-1, the V gene TRBV2; a weak D match, TRBD2 (5 bases). Trimming took 11 bases from V and 12 from J, leaving 20 bases between them. This CDR3 contains 12 residues. Germline CDR1 is SNHLY and CDR2 is FYNNEI. This CDR3 reads CACQTQRGVQFF. In DNA, the CDR3 is TGTGCCTGCCAGACCCAACGGGGAGTGCAGTTCTTC.

The chain joins TRBV10-1 to TRBJ2-2, with a weak D call TRBD2 (6 bases). Per germline, CDR1 WNHNN and CDR2 SYGVQD (reference sequence). V was clipped by 0 bases and J by 1 base, with 9 bases between them. This CDR3 comprises 16 residues. The CDR3 loop reads CASSESGGMNTGELFF. The CDR3 bases are TGCGCCAGCAGTGAGTCCGGCGGGATGAACACCGGGGAGCTGTTTTTT.

This rearrangement joins TRBV11-3 to TRBJ2-1; D possibly corresponds to TRBD2 (5 bases). With 2 bases removed from V and 3 bases from J, the gap between germline ends came to 14 bases. Per the germline V gene, CDR1 is SGHNT and CDR2 is YENEEA. The CDR3 runs to 16 residues. Written as DNA, the CDR3 is TGTGCCAGCAGCTTACGGGTCACTAGTGTCTACAATGAGCAGTTCTTC. Protein product: CASSLRVTSVYNEQFF.

In this sample, this clone turned up a few times. The chain links TRBV7-9 to TRBJ2-1; D gene unclear. Germline CDR1 is SEHNR and CDR2 is FQNEAQ (reference sequence). CDR3 size: 14 residues. V shed 5 bases and J shed 3 bases, with 11 bases lying between them. CDR3 coding DNA: TGTGCCAGCAGCCTTCGCACGGGCTACAATGAGCAGTTCTTC. Amino acids: CASSLRTGYNEQFF.

The chain carries TRBV5-1 and TRBJ2-3, with 11 nucleotides matching TRBD2. Unmatched junction bases numbered 10, after V lost 0 bases and J lost 7 bases. Germline values: CDR1 SGHRS, CDR2 YFSETQ. This CDR3 comprises 17 residues. The CDR3 nucleotides are TGCGCCAGCAGCTTGGTTATAGCGGGAGGGAATATACATACGCAGTATTTT. Its protein is CASSLVIAGGNIHTQYF. The full variable domain, its missing parts supplied by reference TRBV5-1 and TRBJ2-3, is KAGVTQTPRYLIKTRGQQVTLSCSPISGHRSVSWYQQTPGQGLQFLFEYFSETQRNKGNFPGRFSGRQFSNSRSEMNVSTLELGDSALYLCASSLVIAGGNIHTQYFGPGTRLTVL.

J is TRBJ2-7 and V is TRBV7-8; TRBD2 matches at 8 bases. Germline trimming cut 6 bases from V and 2 bases from J; bases unmatched to any gene: 3. This CDR3 has 13 amino acids. The germline gives CDR1 SGHVS, CDR2 FQNEAQ. The CDR3 reads CASRFSGTYEQYF. DNA of the CDR3: TGTGCCAGCAGGTTTAGCGGGACCTACGAGCAGTACTTC.

The chain carries TRBV18 and TRBJ1-5; D is possibly TRBD1 (5 bases). Germline CDR1 KGHSH, CDR2 LQKENI. The CDR3 is 13 residues long. The V end lost 4 bases, the J end lost 4 bases, and 8 bases lay between the germline ends. DNA of the CDR3: TGTGCCAGCTCACAAGACAGAAATCAGCCCCAGCATTTT. Amino acid sequence: CASSQDRNQPQHF.

The CDR3 reads CAWTEHSNQPQHF. The CDR3, as DNA: TGTGCCTGGACTGAACATAGCAATCAGCCCCAGCATTTT. The chain uses TRBV30 and TRBJ1-5; D unresolved. The CDR3 consists of 13 residues. Germline V gene sequence: CDR1 GTSNPN, CDR2 SVGIG (reference sequence). V lost 4 bases, J lost 0 bases, and 7 bases lay in between.

J is TRBJ2-3 and V is TRBV30, with TRBD1 identical over 8 bases. The J segment lost 3 bases and the V segment lost 5 bases, leaving 19 bases of the junction unmatched. Germline assignment: CDR1 GTSNPN and CDR2 SVGIG (reference sequence). The CDR3 covers 18 residues. As DNA, the CDR3 is TGTGCCTGGCAGAGGAGAGACAGGGGCTTCAGAAGGACAGATACGCAGTATTTT. This gives the protein CAWQRRDRGFRRTDTQYF. The entire variable domain, with the rest obtained from reference TRBV30 and TRBJ2-3, is as follows: SQTIHQWPATLVQPVGSPLSLECTVEGTSNPNLYWYRQAAGRGLQLLFYSVGIGQISSEVPQNLSASRPQDRQFILSSKKLLLSDSGFYLCAWQRRDRGFRRTDTQYFGPGTRLTVL.

This clone was picked up a small number of times. The J gene is TRBJ1-2, the V gene TRBV9, with D maybe TRBD1 (5 bases). The germline V gene encodes CDR1 SGDLS and CDR2 YYNGEE. V shed 5 bases and J shed 7 bases, with 24 bases lying between them. The CDR3 is 16 residues long. CDR3 amino acids: CASSRGEPEPVSGYTF. CDR3 nucleotide sequence: TGTGCCAGCAGTCGGGGGGAACCTGAACCCGTTAGTGGCTACACCTTC.